This T cell receptor (beta chain) was identified in a study of Graves' ophthalmopathy and Graves' hyperthyroidism (dated by TCRdb to about 2018). Some background on the complete study: Peripheral blood was collected at initial diagnosis, prior to any treatment. The study used TCR beta repertoire signatures to distinguish Graves' ophthalmopathy from Graves' hyperthyroidism and to predict progression to ophthalmopathy. In total, around 140 blood samples were TCR-sequenced: under 45 ophthalmopathy, roughly 77 hyperthyroidism and about 17 hyperthyroidism-to-ophthalmopathy patients. To explore V-J signatures that distinguish ophthalmopathy from hyperthyroidism, a discovery set of 100 patients was enrolled, made up of roughly 41 with ophthalmopathy and roughly 55 with stable hyperthyroidism. An independent validation cohort comprised under 20 hyperthyroidism patients and some 16 patients who later progressed from hyperthyroidism to ophthalmopathy. In about 6 hyperthyroidism patients, T-cell repertoires of thyroid tissue and blood were compared. Once sampling was done, hyperthyroidism patients were given methimazole at a starting dose of 30 mg daily, while ophthalmopathy patients were given high-dose intravenous methylprednisolone. The 80 to 100 discovery patients were randomly divided into training and test sets at a 7:3 ratio.

The investigation overall reported the following: The 13-signature model separated ophthalmopathy from stable hyperthyroidism with 85% to 90% sensitivity and 81.08% specificity in cross-validation, and 80%/75% in the test set. No statistical method was used to predetermine the sample size, and group allocation was not hidden from the investigators. Among expanded thyroid clonotypes with frequency above 0.001, most also showed up in blood, which suggests that blood repertoires may reflect the thyroid immune response. In validation, the model predicted ophthalmopathy progression with more than 55% sensitivity and approximately 78% specificity; around twelve predicted patients were CT-confirmed with GO in a median of 6.5 months.

For repertoire sequencing, the TCR beta CDR3 regions were amplified from RNA transcripts. The first round was an RT-PCR using HTBI primers with the Qiagen OneStep RT-PCR kit, and this first round was followed by a second-round multiplex PCR, then size selection and purification. Sequencing of the libraries was carried out on an Illumina HiSeq2000 in paired-end mode with 100 bp reads. Processing in the source paper ran as follows. SOAPnuke was used to process the reads, throwing out any read that had adapters, had uncalled bases, had a mean Phred below 15, or lacked an exact constant-primer or identifier match. COPE v1.2.5 was used to merge the high-quality paired reads. Each unique nucleotide sequence was treated as a clonotype, and MiTCR v1.1 was used to align the clonotypes to the IMGT TRB V, D and J references. Analysis was restricted to V-J combinations with a frequency above 0.0001, which covered 99% to 99.2% of repertoires. For each V-J combination, a TCR clonal expansion and chaos score was defined as F50 clonal expansion divided by the chaos observed in the TCRdist matrix. Welch's t-statistics and random forest were used to reduce features to about a dozen V-J combinations, which were fed into a naive Bayes classifier. The similarity between thyroid and blood repertoires was quantified using the Morisita-Horn index. Clones were called with MiXCR by TCRdb after fastp trimmed the public reads at Q25, and only in-frame beta chains were retained. CDR3 protein sequences are deduplicated, and each keeps its most common genes and DNA. The V and J calls come from TCRdb's annotation, not from the publication. For this sample there are 350,000 to 400,000 distinct CDR3 sequences; approximately 20% appear just once. The top ten clones comprise roughly 1.5% of the sample.

The CDR3, from cysteine to phenylalanine, totals 15 residues. The CDR3 DNA has 45 bases and is translated from base 1. The germline V gene encodes CDR1 PRHDT and CDR2 FYEKMQ (reference sequence). Trimming costs V 3 bases and J 4 bases, and their ends lie 15 bases apart. Ophthalmopathy patients had moderately to severely active disease, Clinical Activity Score of at least 3, NOSPECS grade of at least 4, and disease duration under 3 months. Patients with other autoimmune diseases, uncontrolled infections, pregnancy or lactation were excluded. Clinical symptoms, serum thyroxine, TRAb, thyroid ultrasound and orbital computed tomography formed the basis of the diagnosis. PBMCs were isolated from more than 9 ml of fresh peripheral blood by Ficoll-Paque density gradient centrifugation. Total RNA was extracted using Trizol reagent, and RNA quality was checked on an Agilent 2100 Bioanalyzer. This clonotype has a count of ten or more. Its antigen target is currently unknown. Base qualities are not recorded, but no much larger clone differs from it by a single base.

This TCR was recovered from a young woman with Graves' ophthalmopathy. Donor details come from another sample of the same person, matched by shared clones. The chain joins TRBV13 to TRBJ1-1; TRBD1 is a weak D gene call, 5 bases matching. The sequencing sample was made of peripheral blood. The encoded CDR3 is CASSFDRLRGTEAFF. The nucleotides are TGTGCCAGCAGCTTCGATCGCTTAAGGGGCACTGAAGCTTTCTTT.